This T cell receptor (beta chain) was profiled in a study of T cell changes during pregnancy in multiple sclerosis. Measured with immunoSEQ multiplex PCR; TCRdb has only the in-frame clones, and not every one. This table has 75,000 to 100,000 clones, 91% appearing once. This clone occurred a few times. Trimming cost V 4 bases and J 9 bases, with 14 bases left between them. The CDR3 extends over 14 amino acids. Germline CDR1 and CDR2: SGHRS and YFSETQ. The sequence was collected from a female donor in good health, enrolled as a control in a pregnancy study. The chain links TRBV5-1 to TRBJ1-6; D might be TRBD1 (6 bases). The material sequenced was peripheral blood, taken after pregnancy. In DNA, the CDR3 is TGCGCCAGCAGCGATATAGGGGGAAGTTCACCCCTCCACTTT. Its translation: CASSDIGGSSPLHF.